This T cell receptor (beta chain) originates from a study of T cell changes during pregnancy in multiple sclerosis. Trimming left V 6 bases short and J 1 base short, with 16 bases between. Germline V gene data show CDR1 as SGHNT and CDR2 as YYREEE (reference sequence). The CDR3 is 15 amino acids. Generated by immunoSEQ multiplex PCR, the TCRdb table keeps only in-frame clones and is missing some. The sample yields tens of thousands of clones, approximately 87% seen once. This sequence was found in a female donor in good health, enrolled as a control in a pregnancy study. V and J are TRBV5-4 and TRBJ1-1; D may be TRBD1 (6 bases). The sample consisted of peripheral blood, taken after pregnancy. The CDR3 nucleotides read TGTGCCAGCAACCCACCGGGACACCCGAACACTGAAGCTTTCTTT. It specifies CASNPPGHPNTEAFF.